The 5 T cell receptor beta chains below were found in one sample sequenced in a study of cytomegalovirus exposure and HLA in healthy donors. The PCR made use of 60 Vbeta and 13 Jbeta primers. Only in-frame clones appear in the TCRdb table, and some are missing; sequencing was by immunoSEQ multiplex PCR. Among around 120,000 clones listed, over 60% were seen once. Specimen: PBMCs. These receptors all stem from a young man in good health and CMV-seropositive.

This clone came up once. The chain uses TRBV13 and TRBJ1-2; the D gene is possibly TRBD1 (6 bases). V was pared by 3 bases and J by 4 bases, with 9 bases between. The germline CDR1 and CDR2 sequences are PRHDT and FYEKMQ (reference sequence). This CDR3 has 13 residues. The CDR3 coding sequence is TGTGCCAGCAGCTTTCCAGGGGCCTATGGCTACACCTTC. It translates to CASSFPGAYGYTF.

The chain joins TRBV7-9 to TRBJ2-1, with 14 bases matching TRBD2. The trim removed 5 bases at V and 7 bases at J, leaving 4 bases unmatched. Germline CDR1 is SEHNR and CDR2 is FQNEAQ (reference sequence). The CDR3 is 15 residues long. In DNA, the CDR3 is TGTGCCAGCAGCGCCGGGACTAGCGGGAGTAATGAGCAGTTCTTC. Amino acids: CASSAGTSGSNEQFF.

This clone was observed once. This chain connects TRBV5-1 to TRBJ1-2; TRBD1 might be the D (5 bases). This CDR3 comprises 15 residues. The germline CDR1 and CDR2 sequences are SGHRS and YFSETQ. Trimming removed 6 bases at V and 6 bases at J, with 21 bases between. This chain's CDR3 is CASNSGTSRGNGYTF. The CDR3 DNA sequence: TGCGCCAGCAACTCCGGGACCTCGCGGGGTAATGGCTACACCTTC.

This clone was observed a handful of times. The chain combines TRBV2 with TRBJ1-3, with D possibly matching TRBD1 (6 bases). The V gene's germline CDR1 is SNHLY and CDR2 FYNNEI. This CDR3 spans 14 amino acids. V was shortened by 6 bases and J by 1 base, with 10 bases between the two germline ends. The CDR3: CASRQGWSGNTIYF. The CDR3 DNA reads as TGTGCCAGCAGACAGGGATGGTCTGGAAACACCATATATTTT.

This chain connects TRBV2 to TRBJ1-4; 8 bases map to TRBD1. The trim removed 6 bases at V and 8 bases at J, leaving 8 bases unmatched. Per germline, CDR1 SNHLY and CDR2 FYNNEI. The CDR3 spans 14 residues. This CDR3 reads CASSFGQGWEKLFF. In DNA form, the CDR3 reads TGTGCCAGCAGCTTCGGACAGGGTTGGGAAAAACTGTTTTTT. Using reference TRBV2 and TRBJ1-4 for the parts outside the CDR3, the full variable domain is EPEVTQTPSHQVTQMGQEVILRCVPISNHLYFYWYRQILGQKVEFLVSFYNNEISEKSEIFDDQFSVERPDGSNFTLKIRSTKLEDSAMYFCASSFGQGWEKLFFGSGTQLSVL.